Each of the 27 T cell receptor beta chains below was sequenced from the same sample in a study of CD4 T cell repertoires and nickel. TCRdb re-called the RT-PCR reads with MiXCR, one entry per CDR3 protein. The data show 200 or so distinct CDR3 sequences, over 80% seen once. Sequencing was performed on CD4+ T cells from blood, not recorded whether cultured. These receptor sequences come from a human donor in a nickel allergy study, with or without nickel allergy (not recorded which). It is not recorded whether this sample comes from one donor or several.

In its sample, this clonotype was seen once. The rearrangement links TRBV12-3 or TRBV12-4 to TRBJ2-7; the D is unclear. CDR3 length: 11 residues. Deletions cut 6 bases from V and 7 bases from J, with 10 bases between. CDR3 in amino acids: CASRGLREQYF. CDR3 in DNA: TGTGCCAGCAGAGGTCTTCGGGAGCAGTACTTC.

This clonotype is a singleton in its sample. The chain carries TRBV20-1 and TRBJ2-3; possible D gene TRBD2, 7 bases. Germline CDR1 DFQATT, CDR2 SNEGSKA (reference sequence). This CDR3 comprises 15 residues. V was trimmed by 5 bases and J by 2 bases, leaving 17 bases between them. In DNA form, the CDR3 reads TGCAGTGCTTTCCAATCCCGGGGGGCCACAGATACGCAGTATTTT. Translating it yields CSAFQSRGATDTQYF.

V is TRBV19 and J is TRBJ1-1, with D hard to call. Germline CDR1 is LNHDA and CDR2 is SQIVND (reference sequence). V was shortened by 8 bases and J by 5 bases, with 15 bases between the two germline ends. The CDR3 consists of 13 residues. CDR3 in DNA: TGTGCCAGTTACGCAAGGGTGCCGACTGAAGCTTTCTTT. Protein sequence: CASYARVPTEAFF.

CDR3 in amino acids: CASSEVGGGASGQETQYF. The CDR3 DNA sequence: TGTGCCAGCAGTGAAGTTGGCGGGGGGGCGTCGGGGCAAGAGACCCAGTACTTC. The rearrangement uses TRBV25-1 and TRBJ2-5; 9 bases fit TRBD2. V lost 2 bases and J lost 2; bases outside the gene matches: 12. Germline V lookup: CDR1 MGHDK, CDR2 SYGVNS. This CDR3 has 18 residues.

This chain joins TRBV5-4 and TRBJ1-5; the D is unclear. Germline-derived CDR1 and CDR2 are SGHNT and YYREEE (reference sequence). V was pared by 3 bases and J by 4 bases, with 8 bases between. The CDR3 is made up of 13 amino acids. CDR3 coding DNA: TGTGCCAGCAGCTCGGGAGGAAATCAGCCCCAGCATTTT. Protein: CASSSGGNQPQHF.

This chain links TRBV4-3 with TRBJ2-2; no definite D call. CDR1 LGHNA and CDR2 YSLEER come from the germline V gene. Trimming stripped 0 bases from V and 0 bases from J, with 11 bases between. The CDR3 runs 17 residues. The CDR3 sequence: CASSQDIHRANTGELFF. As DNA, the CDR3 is TGCGCCAGCAGCCAAGATATTCATCGCGCGAACACCGGGGAGCTGTTTTTT.

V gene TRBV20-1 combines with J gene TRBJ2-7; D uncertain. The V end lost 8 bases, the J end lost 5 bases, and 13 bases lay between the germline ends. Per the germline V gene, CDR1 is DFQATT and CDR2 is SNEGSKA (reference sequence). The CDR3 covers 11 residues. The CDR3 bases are TGCAGTTCCGGGTCTTCTAACGAGCAGTACTTC. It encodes CSSGSSNEQYF.

The CDR3 loop is CASSYSGPTYEQYF. The CDR3 DNA reads TGTGCCAGCAGTTACTCCGGGCCAACCTACGAGCAGTACTTC. The J gene is TRBJ2-7, the V gene TRBV6-5; D is uncertain. V gave up 0 bases and J gave up 2 bases, with 8 bases separating them. Germline values: CDR1 MNHEY, CDR2 SVGAGI. This CDR3 has 14 residues.

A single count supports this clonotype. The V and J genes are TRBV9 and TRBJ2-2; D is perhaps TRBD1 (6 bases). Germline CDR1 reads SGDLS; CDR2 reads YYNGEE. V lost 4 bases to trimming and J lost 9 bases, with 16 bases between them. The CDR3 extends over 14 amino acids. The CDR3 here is CASSTRDTPRELFF. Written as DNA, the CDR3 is TGTGCCAGCAGCACCCGGGACACTCCTAGGGAGCTGTTTTTT.

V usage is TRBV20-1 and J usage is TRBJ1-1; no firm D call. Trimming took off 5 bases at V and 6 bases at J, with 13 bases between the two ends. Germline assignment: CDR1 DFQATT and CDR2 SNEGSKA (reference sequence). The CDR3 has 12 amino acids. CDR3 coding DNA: TGCAGTGCTGTAGGAAGGGTGGCTGAAGCTTTCTTT. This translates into CSAVGRVAEAFF.

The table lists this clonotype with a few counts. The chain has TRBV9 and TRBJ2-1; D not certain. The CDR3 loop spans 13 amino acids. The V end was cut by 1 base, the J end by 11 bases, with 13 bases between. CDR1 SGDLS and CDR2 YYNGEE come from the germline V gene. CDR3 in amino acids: CASSVSGRPQQFF. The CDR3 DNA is TGTGCCAGCAGCGTAAGTGGTCGGCCCCAGCAGTTCTTC.

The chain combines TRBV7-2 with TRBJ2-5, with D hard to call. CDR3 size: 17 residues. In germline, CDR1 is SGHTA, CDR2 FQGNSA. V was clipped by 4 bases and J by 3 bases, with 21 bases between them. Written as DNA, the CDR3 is TGTGCCAGCAGCTCCTCCCGTAGGGTAGTGGGGAAAGAGACCCAGTACTTC. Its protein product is CASSSSRRVVGKETQYF.

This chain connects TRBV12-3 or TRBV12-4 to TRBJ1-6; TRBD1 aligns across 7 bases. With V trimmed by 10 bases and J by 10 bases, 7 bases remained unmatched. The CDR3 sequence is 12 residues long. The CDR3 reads CATRQGRSPLHF. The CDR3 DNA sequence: TGTGCCACAAGACAGGGACGCTCACCCCTCCACTTT.

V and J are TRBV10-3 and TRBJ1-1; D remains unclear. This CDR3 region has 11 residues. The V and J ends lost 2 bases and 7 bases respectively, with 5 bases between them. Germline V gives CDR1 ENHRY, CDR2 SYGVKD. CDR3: CAISEAVEAFF. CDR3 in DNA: TGTGCCATCAGTGAGGCAGTTGAAGCTTTCTTT.

The CDR3 spells CSARGGNTEAFF. As DNA, the CDR3 is TGCAGTGCACGCGGTGGAAACACTGAAGCTTTCTTT. The chain employs TRBV20-1 and TRBJ1-1, with D uncertain. With 6 bases removed from V and 2 bases from J, the gap between germline ends came to 10 bases. The CDR3 extends over 12 amino acids. Germline CDR1 and CDR2: DFQATT and SNEGSKA (reference sequence).

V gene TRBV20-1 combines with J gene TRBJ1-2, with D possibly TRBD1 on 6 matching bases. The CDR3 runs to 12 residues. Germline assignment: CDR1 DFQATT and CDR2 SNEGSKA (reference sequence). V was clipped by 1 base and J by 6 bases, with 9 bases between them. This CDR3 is CSARVPGDGYTF. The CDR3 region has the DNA TGCAGTGCTAGAGTTCCAGGGGATGGCTACACCTTC.

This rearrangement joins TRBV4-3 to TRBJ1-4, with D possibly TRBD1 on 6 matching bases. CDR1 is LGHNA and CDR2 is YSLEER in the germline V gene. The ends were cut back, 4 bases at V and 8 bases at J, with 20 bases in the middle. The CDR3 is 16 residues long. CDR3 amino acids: CASSPQTRGRGEKLFF. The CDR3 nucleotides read TGCGCCAGCAGCCCCCAGACCAGGGGACGTGGGGAAAAACTGTTTTTT.

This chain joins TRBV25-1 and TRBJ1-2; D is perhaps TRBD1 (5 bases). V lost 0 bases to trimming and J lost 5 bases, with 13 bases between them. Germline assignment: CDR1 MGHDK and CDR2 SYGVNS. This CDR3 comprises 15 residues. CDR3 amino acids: CASSEYLGRSYGYTF. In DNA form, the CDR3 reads TGTGCCAGCAGTGAATATCTGGGACGGAGTTATGGCTACACCTTC.

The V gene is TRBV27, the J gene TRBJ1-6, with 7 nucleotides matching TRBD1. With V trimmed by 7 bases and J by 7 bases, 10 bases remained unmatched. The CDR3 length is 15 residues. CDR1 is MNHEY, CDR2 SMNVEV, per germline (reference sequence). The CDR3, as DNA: TGTGCCAGCAAGGGGGCCGAGGGTCGGAATTCACCCCTCCACTTT. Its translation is CASKGAEGRNSPLHF.

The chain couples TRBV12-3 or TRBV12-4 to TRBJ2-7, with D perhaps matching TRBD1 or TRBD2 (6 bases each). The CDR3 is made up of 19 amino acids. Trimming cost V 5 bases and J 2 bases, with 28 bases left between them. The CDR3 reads CASSPLIRGVARETYEQYF. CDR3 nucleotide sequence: TGTGCCAGCAGTCCTCTTATAAGGGGGGTTGCCAGGGAAACCTACGAGCAGTACTTC.

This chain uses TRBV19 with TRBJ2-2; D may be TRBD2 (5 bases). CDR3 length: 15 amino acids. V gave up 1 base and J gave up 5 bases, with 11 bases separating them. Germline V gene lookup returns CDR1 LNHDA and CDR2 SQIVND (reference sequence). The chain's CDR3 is CASSIGASRTGELFF. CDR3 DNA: TGTGCCAGTAGTATAGGGGCTAGCAGGACCGGGGAGCTGTTTTTT.

CDR3 amino acids: CASAGQSNTKNIQYF. CDR3 DNA sequence: TGTGCCAGCGCCGGACAGTCAAACACCAAAAACATTCAGTACTTC. The genes are TRBV12-3 or TRBV12-4 and TRBJ2-4, with TRBD1 as a possible D gene (6 bases). The CDR3 is 15 residues long. V lost 8 bases to trimming and J lost 2 bases, with 16 bases between them.

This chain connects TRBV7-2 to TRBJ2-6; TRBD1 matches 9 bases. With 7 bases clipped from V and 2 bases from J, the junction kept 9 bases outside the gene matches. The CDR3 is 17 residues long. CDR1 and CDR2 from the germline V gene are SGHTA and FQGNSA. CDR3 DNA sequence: TGTGCCAGCAACCCGGACAGGGGAAGAACTGGGGCCAACGTCCTGACTTTC. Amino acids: CASNPDRGRTGANVLTF. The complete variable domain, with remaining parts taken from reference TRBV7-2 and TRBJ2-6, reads GAGVSQSPSNKVTEKGKDVELRCDPISGHTALYWYRQSLGQGLEFLIYFQGNSAPDKSGLPSDRFSAERTGGSVSTLTIQRTQQEDSAVYLCASNPDRGRTGANVLTFGAGSRLTVL.

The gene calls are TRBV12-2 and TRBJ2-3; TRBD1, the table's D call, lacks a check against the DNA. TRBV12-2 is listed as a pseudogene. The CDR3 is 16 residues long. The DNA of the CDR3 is TGTGCAAGTCGCATGGGCCGGGGACAGTGCACAGATACGCAGTATTTT. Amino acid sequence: CASRMGRGQCTDTQYF.

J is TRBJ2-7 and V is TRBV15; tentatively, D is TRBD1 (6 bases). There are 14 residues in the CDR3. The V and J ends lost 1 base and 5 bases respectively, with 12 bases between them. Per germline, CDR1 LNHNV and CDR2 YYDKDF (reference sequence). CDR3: CATSRAGVAHEQYF. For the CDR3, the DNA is TGTGCCACCAGCAGAGCAGGGGTGGCACACGAGCAGTACTTC.

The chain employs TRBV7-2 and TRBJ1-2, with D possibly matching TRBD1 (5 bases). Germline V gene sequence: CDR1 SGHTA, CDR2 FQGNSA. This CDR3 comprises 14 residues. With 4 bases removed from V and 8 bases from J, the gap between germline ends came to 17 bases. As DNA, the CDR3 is TGTGCCAGCAGCTCGGAGGGGTCGAGGGTGGGCTACACCTTC. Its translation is CASSSEGSRVGYTF. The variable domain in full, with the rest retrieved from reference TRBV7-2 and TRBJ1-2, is GAGVSQSPSNKVTEKGKDVELRCDPISGHTALYWYRQSLGQGLEFLIYFQGNSAPDKSGLPSDRFSAERTGGSVSTLTIQRTQQEDSAVYLCASSSEGSRVGYTFGSGTRLTVV.

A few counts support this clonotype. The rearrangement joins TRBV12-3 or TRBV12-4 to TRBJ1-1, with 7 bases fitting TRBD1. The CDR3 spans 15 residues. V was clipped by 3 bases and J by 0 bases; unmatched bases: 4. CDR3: CASSLETGLNTEAFF. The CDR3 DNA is TGTGCCAGCAGTTTGGAGACAGGGCTGAACACTGAAGCTTTCTTT.